These T cell receptor beta chains were read from a single sample in a study of cytomegalovirus exposure and HLA in healthy donors. Only in-frame clones appear in the TCRdb table, and some are missing; sequencing was by immunoSEQ multiplex PCR. This sample yields about 180,000 clones, of which less than 80% are seen a single time; approximately 0.69% belongs to the top ten. The sample taken for sequencing was PBMCs. The receptors were gathered from a woman in her thirties or forties in good health and CMV-seronegative. The CDR3 runs from the conserved cysteine through the conserved F or W. The order of the fields is J gene, V gene, D gene, clone size, CDR3 protein, CDR3 DNA. A D gene is named only where the DNA matches it firmly. A clone size is listed for some rows: how often the clone was seen (once, few, many), or a class if it is expanded.

TRBJ2-3 TRBV30 - - CASSTGDTQYF TGTGCCTCATCAACGGGAGATACGCAGTATTTT
TRBJ2-7 TRBV7-2 TRBD1 once CASSYDRGQGEYF TGTGCCAGCAGTTACGACAGGGGGCAAGGCGAGTACTTC
TRBJ2-5 TRBV6-6 - few CATKLEAGAQETQYF TGTGCCACCAAATTGGAAGCGGGTGCACAAGAGACCCAGTACTTC
TRBJ1-6 TRBV2 TRBD1 - CASSVRQGYSPLHF TGTGCCAGCAGTGTGAGACAGGGGTATTCACCCCTCCACTTT
TRBJ2-7 TRBV6-1 - - CASSVEDSYGEQYF TGTGCCAGCAGTGTCGAGGACTCTTACGGGGAGCAGTACTTC
TRBJ2-7 TRBV2 TRBD1 - CASGRDRGSYEQYF TGTGCCAGCGGCCGGGACAGGGGATCCTACGAGCAGTACTTC
TRBJ1-1 TRBV6-1 TRBD1 - CASSEARTGGARNTEAFF TGTGCCAGCAGTGAAGCGCGGACAGGGGGCGCAAGGAACACTGAAGCTTTCTTT
TRBJ1-6 TRBV5-4 - - CASTRRGEGSPLHF TGTGCCAGCACCCGCCGGGGGGAAGGGTCACCCCTCCACTTT
TRBJ2-7 TRBV11-2 - - CASSFGQRNEQYF TGTGCCAGCAGCTTCGGACAGCGGAACGAGCAGTACTTC
TRBJ2-5 TRBV4-1 - - CASSQGMEWETQYF TGCGCCAGCAGCCAAGGGATGGAGTGGGAGACCCAGTACTTC
TRBJ2-6 TRBV6-5 - - CASRITGANVLTF TGTGCCAGCAGAATAACTGGGGCCAACGTCCTGACTTTC
TRBJ2-2 TRBV10-1 - - CASSFRVPGTGELFF TGCGCCAGCAGTTTCAGGGTGCCCGGGACCGGGGAGCTGTTTTTT
TRBJ2-5 TRBV5-1 - - CASSFAGLGNQETQYF TGCGCCAGCAGCTTCGCAGGGCTGGGGAACCAAGAGACCCAGTACTTC
TRBJ1-1 TRBV15 TRBD1 few CATSRGQGLIGTEAFF TGTGCCACCAGCAGGGGACAGGGGCTCATTGGCACTGAAGCTTTCTTT
TRBJ1-1 TRBV10-3 - few CAISDYGIEAFF TGTGCCATCAGTGATTACGGGATTGAAGCTTTCTTT
TRBJ2-7 TRBV30 - - CAWSVSSRGQYF TGTGCCTGGAGTGTAAGTAGTCGAGGGCAGTACTTC
TRBJ2-3 TRBV19 TRBD2 - CASSPGGNLADTQYF TGTGCCAGTAGTCCGGGGGGAAATCTGGCAGATACGCAGTATTTT
TRBJ2-1 TRBV6-5 TRBD2 - CASSYPGGSNERFF TGTGCCAGCAGTTACCCGGGGGGTAGCAATGAGCGGTTCTTC
TRBJ2-5 TRBV19 - - CASSITPGAQETQYF TGTGCCAGTAGTATAACCCCTGGGGCACAAGAGACCCAGTACTTC
TRBJ2-1 TRBV5-1 TRBD2 - CASSPAPTSGYNEQFF TGCGCCAGCAGCCCGGCCCCGACTAGCGGCTACAATGAGCAGTTCTTC